A selection of T cell receptor beta chains follows, all from one sample in a study of T cell changes during pregnancy in multiple sclerosis. Repertoires were generated with immunoSEQ multiplex PCR, while TCRdb's copy carries only in-frame clones and drops some. The table has tens of thousands of clones, approximately 92% seen once; the top ten hold roughly 3%. Sequenced material: peripheral blood, taken in the third trimester of pregnancy. All receptors come from a female donor in good health, enrolled as a control in a pregnancy study. CDR3s include the opening cysteine and the closing phenylalanine or tryptophan. A D gene is named only where the DNA matches it firmly. The size field is filled for only some rows; it gives once, few, many or a size class.

size	D	J	V	DNA	CDR3
.	.	TRBJ2-7	TRBV7-3	TGTGCCAGCAGCCAACCGGGACAAAGCTACGAGCAGTACTTC	CASSQPGQSYEQYF
.	.	TRBJ1-1	TRBV21-1	TGTGCCAGCAGCTCCCGCACAGGGATAGATGACACTGAAGCTTTCTTT	CASSSRTGIDDTEAFF
.	.	TRBJ2-7	TRBV30	TGTGCCTGGAGTGAATCCGCCAGGATCTCCTACGAGCAGTACTTC	CAWSESARISYEQYF
.	TRBD2	TRBJ2-5	TRBV10-2	TGCGCCAGCAGTGGAGGACTAGCGGGGGGGCCGGGTCAAGAGACCCAGTACTTC	CASSGGLAGGPGQETQYF
.	TRBD1	TRBJ1-1	TRBV2	TGTGCCAGCGCCAGGGGGGTAGAAGCTTTCTTT	CASARGVEAFF
few	TRBD2	TRBJ2-3	TRBV6-4	TGTGCCAGCAGCCCGAGGGCGGGAGCTGTAGATACGCAGTATTTT	CASSPRAGAVDTQYF
.	.	TRBJ2-5	TRBV19	TGTGCTCAGTACCCCGGTGTACGAGGGGAGACCCAGTACTTC	CAQYPGVRGETQYF
.	TRBD2	TRBJ2-3	TRBV28	TGTGCCAGCAGAGCTACCAGCTCCGGGACTAGGGTTGGAGATACGCAGTATTTT	CASRATSSGTRVGDTQYF
.	.	TRBJ1-5	TRBV5-4	TGTGCCAGCAGCGCGGACAGAAATCAGCCCCAGCATTTT	CASSADRNQPQHF
.	TRBD2	TRBJ2-1	TRBV4-1	TGCGCCAGCAGCCCTCAGGGGGGGTCAAGCGGGAGGGCCAATGAGCAGTTCTTC	CASSPQGGSSGRANEQFF
.	.	TRBJ1-2	TRBV4-1	TGCGCCAGCAGCCTCCCGGGTGTGGGGGCTGGCGGCTACACCTTC	CASSLPGVGAGGYTF
once	.	TRBJ2-7	TRBV7-8	TGTGCCAGCAGCTCGAGGGCCTCGGTCTACGAGCAGTACTTC	CASSSRASVYEQYF
once	.	TRBJ2-2	TRBV7-2	TGTGCCAGCAGCCCGCGGGGCGGGGGCTATCTTTATGGGGAGCTGTTTTTT	CASSPRGGGYLYGELFF
.	.	TRBJ1-2	TRBV18	TGTGCCAGCTCACCGCGAGACACGGGAACCTCTTATGGCTACACCTTC	CASSPRDTGTSYGYTF
.	.	TRBJ2-3	TRBV4-2	TGTGCCAGCAGCCCAAGGTTAAGGGGGAACACAGATACGCAGTATTTT	CASSPRLRGNTDTQYF
.	TRBD1	TRBJ1-5	TRBV28	TGTGCCAGCAGTTTTGGGCAGGGGGCTAGGCCAAGTCAGCCCCAGCATTTT	CASSFGQGARPSQPQHF
.	.	TRBJ2-1	TRBV11-3	TGTGCCAGCAGCTTAGGGGGCCGCCGGGAGCAGTTCTTC	CASSLGGRREQFF
.	.	TRBJ2-3	TRBV28	TGTGCCAGCCGGACACGCCAAAGCACAGATACGCAGTATTTT	CASRTRQSTDTQYF
.	TRBD1	TRBJ1-4	TRBV7-6	TGTGCCAGCAGCCCCACGCTGGGTCAGGGGGAGGAAAAACTGTTTTTT	CASSPTLGQGEEKLFF
once	.	TRBJ1-6	TRBV6-5	TGTGCCAGCAGGTCTCGGGTGGGGGGTTCACCCCTCCACTTT	CASRSRVGGSPLHF
.	TRBD2	TRBJ2-1	TRBV27	TGTGCCAGCAGTCCACTTCCGGGACTAGGGGACAATGAGCAGTTCTTC	CASSPLPGLGDNEQFF
.	.	TRBJ2-5	TRBV5-4	TGTGCCAGCAGCCCCCAGCCAGCGGAAACTCGAGAGACCCAGTACTTC	CASSPQPAETRETQYF
.	.	TRBJ1-2	TRBV27	TGTGCCAGCAGTTTTTTGGGAGAGCATGGCTACACCTTC	CASSFLGEHGYTF
.	.	TRBJ2-1	TRBV6-4	TGTGCCAGCAGTGACTCCAGGACTCTTCAAGGCAATGAGCAGTTCTTC	CASSDSRTLQGNEQFF
.	TRBD2	TRBJ2-7	TRBV28	TGTGCCAGCAGCTGGACTAGGGTAAGCTACGAGCAGTACTTC	CASSWTRVSYEQYF
.	TRBD2	TRBJ2-7	TRBV28	TGTGCCAGCAGTTTCAACTTAGGGTCGACTAGCCCGACCTACGAGCAGTACTTC	CASSFNLGSTSPTYEQYF
.	.	TRBJ1-3	TRBV5-1	TGCGCCAGCAGCTTGGCCCCGGACAGTAGAACTGGAAACACCATATATTTT	CASSLAPDSRTGNTIYF
.	.	TRBJ2-7	TRBV14	TGTGCCAGCAGCCAATATCAACTTCTCGGGGCCTACGAGCAGTACTTC	CASSQYQLLGAYEQYF
.	TRBD2	TRBJ2-7	TRBV28	TGTGCCAGCACTAGCGGGGGGTTATACGAGCAGTACTTC	CASTSGGLYEQYF
.	.	TRBJ1-1	TRBV6-4	TGTGCCAGCAGCCTTTACATGAACACTGAAGCTTTCTTT	CASSLYMNTEAFF
.	.	TRBJ2-1	TRBV5-1	TGCGCCAGCAGCTTGTGGTGGGGGGGCAAAGGGGAGCAGTTCTTC	CASSLWWGGKGEQFF
.	.	TRBJ1-2	TRBV29-1	TGCAGCGTTGGTCAGTCTAACTATGGCTACACCTTC	CSVGQSNYGYTF
.	.	TRBJ1-1	TRBV19	TGTGCCAGTAGTATGGCAGGGATTTACACTGAAGCTTTCTTT	CASSMAGIYTEAFF
once	TRBD1	TRBJ2-2	TRBV7-6	TGTGCCAGCACCTCGGACAGGGTTCAGTCCGGGGAGCTGTTTTTT	CASTSDRVQSGELFF
few	.	TRBJ2-7	TRBV18	TGTGCCAGCTCACCAGGGGCGGACTACGAGCAGTACTTC	CASSPGADYEQYF
once	.	TRBJ2-7	TRBV6-6	TGTGCCAGCAGTGGAACAGGGAGCCTTCCCTACGAGCAGTACTTC	CASSGTGSLPYEQYF
.	.	TRBJ1-1	TRBV15	TGTGCCACCAGCAGAGTAGCGCGGGGTGAAGCTTTCTTT	CATSRVARGEAFF
.	.	TRBJ1-3	TRBV7-9	TGTGCCAGCACCATCACAGGGCCTTTGGAGAAAGACACCATATATTTT	CASTITGPLEKDTIYF
.	TRBD1	TRBJ2-1	TRBV28	TGTGCCAGCGGGCCGGGGGGACAGGGGGCGTGGGAGCAGTTCTTC	CASGPGGQGAWEQFF
.	TRBD2	TRBJ2-2	TRBV27	TGTGCCAGCAGTTTAGCGGGGGGGAGGTTAACCGGGGAGCTGTTTTTT	CASSLAGGRLTGELFF
.	TRBD1	TRBJ2-3	TRBV9	TGTGCCAGCAGCGTAGGGGGACAGTTCACAGATACGCAGTATTTT	CASSVGGQFTDTQYF
.	TRBD1	TRBJ1-1	TRBV18	TGTGCCAGCTCATCGGCGCGACAGGGTTTAAAGGAGAACACTGAAGCTTTCTTT	CASSSARQGLKENTEAFF
.	TRBD1	TRBJ2-2	TRBV6-1	TGTGCCAGCAGTGGTAGGGGACAGGGGCGCGGAGCCGGGGAGCTGTTTTTT	CASSGRGQGRGAGELFF
.	.	TRBJ2-4	TRBV30	TGTGCCTGGAGTTTGGGACTTGCCAAAAACATTCAGTACTTC	CAWSLGLAKNIQYF
.	.	TRBJ2-3	TRBV28	TGTGCCAGCAGTTTACGAGCGTCAGATACGCAGTATTTT	CASSLRASDTQYF
.	TRBD1	TRBJ1-1	TRBV6-5	TGTGCCAGCACCACGACAGGGTGGGTCACTGAAGCTTTCTTT	CASTTTGWVTEAFF
.	TRBD1	TRBJ1-5	TRBV19	TGTGCCAGTGGACAGGGGAATCTGCCCCAGCATTTT	CASGQGNLPQHF
.	TRBD2	TRBJ2-7	TRBV5-6	TGTGCCAGCAGCTTGAGCGGGGCCGGTGGCTACGAGCAGTACTTC	CASSLSGAGGYEQYF
.	.	TRBJ1-2	TRBV5-1	TGCGCCAGCAGCTTGGATGCGGGGGCTAATTATGGCTACACCTTC	CASSLDAGANYGYTF
.	.	TRBJ1-1	TRBV7-9	TGTGCCAGCAGCTTCTGGCCACATAAAACCCAGAACACTGAAGCTTTCTTT	CASSFWPHKTQNTEAFF
.	.	TRBJ1-2	TRBV28	TGTGCCAGCAGCTCGCGACAGATCTATGGCTACACCTTC	CASSSRQIYGYTF
.	.	TRBJ2-3	TRBV10-2	TGCGCCAGCAGGGACAGAAGCACAGATACGCAGTATTTT	CASRDRSTDTQYF
.	TRBD1	TRBJ2-5	TRBV5-1	TGCGCCAGCAGCTCCACAGGGGGAGGTGAGACCCAGTACTTC	CASSSTGGGETQYF
.	.	TRBJ1-5	TRBV15	TGTGCCACCAGCAGCAGGGGCGCGGGCAATCAGCCCCAGCATTTT	CATSSRGAGNQPQHF
.	TRBD1	TRBJ1-2	TRBV7-2	TGTGCCAGCAGCCCTTGGACAGGGATAAGGGAGGGCTACACCTTC	CASSPWTGIREGYTF